This T cell receptor beta chain was retrieved from a study of blood T cell repertoires in COVID-19 (dated by TCRdb to 2020 to 2021). Context from the whole study: Collaborator samples came from the United States, Italy and Spain and covered acute and convalescent phases of COVID-19. The prospective study material was composed of cDNA or gDNA derived from T cells, B-cell-depleted T cells, or PBMCs. Subjects who had been exposed to COVID-19, were actively infected with it, or had recovered from it provided the deeply sampled blood TCRbeta repertoires that made up the dataset. The sample metadata nearly always contained a de-identified subject ID, COVID-19 status, age in years and sex. Where HLA class I and class II types were available, the types were taken from metadata supplied by the sample provider, not from assay-based typing. The samples were drawn from the first 160 participants of the ongoing ImmuneRACE study and from about 1,200 subjects provided by 6 global collaborators. The repertoires were released in a freely available public database intended as a resource for research on the immune response to SARS-CoV-2.

Another Seattle source contributed samples from volunteer blood donors who had recovered from COVID-19. Whole blood was collected in K2EDTA tubes by collaborating institutions according to the institutions' own protocols. Collaborator samples were shipped for TCRbeta analysis as frozen whole blood, isolated PBMCs, or DNA extracted from either sample type. TCRbeta CDR3 regions were amplified from genomic DNA by means of the immunoSEQ Assay, a bias-controlled multiplex PCR. Turning to the authors' computational methods: Within the assay, amplification of reference gene primers was used to estimate how many nucleated cells each sample contained. To quantify the absolute abundance of each unique TCRbeta CDR3 rearrangement, sequence reads were collapsed and filtered. For each sample, productive Simpson clonality was calculated as the square root of Simpson's diversity index over productive rearrangements. TCRdb holds this immuneACCESS table with in-frame rearrangements only. Some clones are missing; in checked studies, unresolved V genes explain under half, and the rest has no known cause. V and J calls and clone size are those listed in that table; D and trimming were worked out from the DNA. The sample data list a few hundred thousand clones, and around 92% of these were observed just once. 5% to 7% of the sample is taken by the ten largest.

This clone was counted between two and nine times. The antigen it binds to is not known. Base qualities are not at hand, and no much larger clone is one base apart. Results and caveats for the whole study, not just this receptor: Clinical and demographic metadata were provided uncurated, with the amount varying by source and participant.

The sequenced material came from peripheral blood. The receptor was isolated from a man between 18 and 29 years old who had recovered from COVID-19.

This receptor carries the CDR3 CSVVAGPGELFF. The base sequence is TGCAGCGTTGTAGCAGGGCCCGGGGAGCTGTTTTTT. This chain joins TRBV29-1 to TRBJ2-2; possibly the D gene is TRBD1, per 5 matching bases. Trimming costs V 4 bases and J 6 bases, and their ends lie 9 bases apart. The CDR3, cysteine through phenylalanine, is 12 amino acids long. Just CDR3 DNA is preserved here, 36 bases in frame from base 1. Based on the germline V gene, the CDR1 and CDR2 sequences are SQVTM and ANQGSEA.